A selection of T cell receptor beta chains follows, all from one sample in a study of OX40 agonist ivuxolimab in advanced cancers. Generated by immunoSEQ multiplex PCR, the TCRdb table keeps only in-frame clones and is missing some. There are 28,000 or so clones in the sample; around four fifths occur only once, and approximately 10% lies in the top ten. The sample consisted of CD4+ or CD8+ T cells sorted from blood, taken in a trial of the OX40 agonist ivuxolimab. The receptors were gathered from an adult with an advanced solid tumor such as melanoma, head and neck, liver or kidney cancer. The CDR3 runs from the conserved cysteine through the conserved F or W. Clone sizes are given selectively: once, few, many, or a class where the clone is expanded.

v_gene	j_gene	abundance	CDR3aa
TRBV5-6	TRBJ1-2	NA	CASSEDPGQGWWGYTF
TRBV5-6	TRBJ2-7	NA	CASSWGTASYEQYF
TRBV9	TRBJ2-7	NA	CASSAGHEQYF
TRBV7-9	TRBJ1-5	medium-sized	CASSLASGDYQPQHF
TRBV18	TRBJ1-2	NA	CASSPEGDRGGNYGYTF
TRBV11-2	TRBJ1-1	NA	CASSLQGAPEAFF
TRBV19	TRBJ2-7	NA	CASSMGGLREQYF
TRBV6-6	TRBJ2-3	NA	CASSYSGQATDTQYF
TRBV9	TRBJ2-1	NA	CASSSSGTFYNEQFF
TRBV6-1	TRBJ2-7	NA	CASSEKGAGDLGQYF
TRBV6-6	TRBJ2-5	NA	CASSSSGGKGETQYF
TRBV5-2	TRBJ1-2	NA	CASKFLEVRKTYGYTF
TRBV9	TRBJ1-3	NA	CASRGPTSGNTIYF
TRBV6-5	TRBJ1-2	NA	CASSLGDNANYGYTF
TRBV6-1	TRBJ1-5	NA	CASSETGPSYVSQPQHF
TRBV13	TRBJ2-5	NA	CASSPPDTYQETQYF
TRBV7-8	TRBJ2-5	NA	CASSLVGTSQETQYF
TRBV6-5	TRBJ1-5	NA	CASSYFEGNQPQHF
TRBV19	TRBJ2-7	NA	CATDDQGGEQYF
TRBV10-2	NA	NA	CASMGPDSYEQYF
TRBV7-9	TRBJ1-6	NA	CASSLGLTGDSPLHF
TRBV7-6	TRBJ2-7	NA	CASSLDGQGPYEQYF
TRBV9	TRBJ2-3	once	CASNVEGNTDTQYF
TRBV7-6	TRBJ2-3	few	CASSSDSTDTQYF
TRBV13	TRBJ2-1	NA	CASSFSSGGTFEQFF
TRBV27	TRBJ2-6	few	CASSGGSGVGANVLTF
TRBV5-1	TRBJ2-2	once	CASSLVPRDSGMGELFF
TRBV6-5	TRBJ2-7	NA	CASSYHIGTGGEQYF
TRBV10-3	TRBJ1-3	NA	CAISEQIPSGNTIYF
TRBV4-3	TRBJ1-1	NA	CASSQVSQGNTEAFF
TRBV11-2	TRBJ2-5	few	CASSLVEETQYF
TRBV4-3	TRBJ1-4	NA	CASSHVAQGDEKLFF
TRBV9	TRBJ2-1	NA	CASSETSGGAVEQFF
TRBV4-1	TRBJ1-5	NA	CASSPRGGSSNQPQHF
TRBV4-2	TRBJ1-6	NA	CASSHGYITGGSDNSPLHF
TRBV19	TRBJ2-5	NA	CASSIVGDRGNRGETQYF